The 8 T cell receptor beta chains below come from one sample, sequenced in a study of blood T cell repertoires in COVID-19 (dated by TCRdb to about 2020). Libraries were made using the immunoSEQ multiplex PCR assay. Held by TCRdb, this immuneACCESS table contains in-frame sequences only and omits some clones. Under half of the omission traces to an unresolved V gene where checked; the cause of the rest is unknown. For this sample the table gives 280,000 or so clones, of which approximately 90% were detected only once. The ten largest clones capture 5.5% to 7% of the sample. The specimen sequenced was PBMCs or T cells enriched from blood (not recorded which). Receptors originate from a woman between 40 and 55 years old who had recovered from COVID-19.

CDR3 coding DNA: TGTGCCAGCAGCTTAGAGGGGCTTGGTGGGACTGAAGCTTTCTTT. This gives the protein CASSLEGLGGTEAFF. The chain couples TRBV7-2 to TRBJ1-1, with D perhaps TRBD1 (5 bases). Trimming left V 1 base short and J 5 bases short, with 14 bases between. CDR1 and CDR2 (germline): SGHTA, FQGNSA. The CDR3 runs to 15 residues.

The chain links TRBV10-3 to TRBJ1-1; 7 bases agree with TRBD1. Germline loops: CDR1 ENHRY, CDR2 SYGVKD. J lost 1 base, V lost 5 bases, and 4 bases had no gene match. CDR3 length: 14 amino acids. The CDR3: CAISKDRTNTEAFF. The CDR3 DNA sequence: TGTGCCATCAGTAAGGACAGGACGAACACTGAAGCTTTCTTT.

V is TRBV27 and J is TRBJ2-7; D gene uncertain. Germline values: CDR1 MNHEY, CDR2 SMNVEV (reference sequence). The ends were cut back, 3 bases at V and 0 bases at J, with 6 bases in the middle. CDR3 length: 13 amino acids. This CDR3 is CASSFSLSYEQYF. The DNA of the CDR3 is TGTGCCAGCAGTTTTTCACTCTCCTACGAGCAGTACTTC.

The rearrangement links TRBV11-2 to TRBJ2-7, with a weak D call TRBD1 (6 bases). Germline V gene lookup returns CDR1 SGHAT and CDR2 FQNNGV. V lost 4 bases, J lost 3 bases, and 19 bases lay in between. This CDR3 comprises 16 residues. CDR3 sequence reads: CASSWGTGTRIYEQYF. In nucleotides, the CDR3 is TGTGCCAGCAGCTGGGGTACCGGGACAAGAATCTACGAGCAGTACTTC.

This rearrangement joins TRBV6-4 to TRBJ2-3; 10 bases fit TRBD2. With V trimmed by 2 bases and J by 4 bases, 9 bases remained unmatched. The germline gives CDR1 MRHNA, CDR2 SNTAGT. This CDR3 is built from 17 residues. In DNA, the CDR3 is TGTGCCAGCAGTGACGCCGGACTAGCGGAAGTCTCAGATACGCAGTATTTT. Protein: CASSDAGLAEVSDTQYF.

The CDR3 loop reads CASSLGDTEAFF. CDR3 sequence (DNA): TGTGCCAGCAGCTTAGGGGACACTGAAGCTTTCTTT. The rearrangement uses TRBV5-4 and TRBJ1-1; maybe TRBD1 (5 bases). The germline V gene has CDR1 SGHNT and CDR2 YYREEE (reference sequence). Deletions cut 2 bases from V and 3 bases from J, with 5 bases between. CDR3 size: 12 residues.

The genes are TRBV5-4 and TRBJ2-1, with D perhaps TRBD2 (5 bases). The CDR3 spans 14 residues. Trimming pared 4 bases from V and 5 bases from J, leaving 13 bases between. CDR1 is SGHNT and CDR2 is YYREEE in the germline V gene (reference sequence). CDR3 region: CASSAKDGDNEQFF. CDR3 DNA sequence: TGTGCCAGCAGCGCTAAGGACGGGGACAATGAGCAGTTCTTC. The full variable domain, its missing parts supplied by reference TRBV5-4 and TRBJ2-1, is ETGVTQSPTHLIKTRGQQVTLRCSSQSGHNTVSWYQQALGQGPQFIFQYYREEENGRGNFPPRFSGLQFPNYSSELNVNALELDDSALYLCASSAKDGDNEQFFGPGTRLTVL.

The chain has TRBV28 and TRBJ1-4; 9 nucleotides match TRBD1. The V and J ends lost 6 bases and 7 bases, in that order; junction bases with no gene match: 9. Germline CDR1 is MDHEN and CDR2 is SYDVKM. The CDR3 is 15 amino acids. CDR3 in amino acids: CASRNPGQGSEKLFF. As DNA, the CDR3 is TGTGCCAGCAGAAACCCGGGACAGGGAAGTGAAAAACTGTTTTTT.